This record looks at one T cell receptor (beta chain) sequence and its context. The data stem from a study of T cells expressing NK-cell markers. TCRdb re-analyzed the 5' RACE reads; it lists each CDR3 protein once, without DNA. The listing contains around 110,000 distinct CDR3 sequences. Germline V lookup: CDR1 LGHDT, CDR2 YNNKEL (reference sequence). The CDR3 totals 16 residues. Sequenced: blood T cells: a sorted CD56 or NKG2C T cell subset, CD4+ or CD8+ T cells, or bulk PBMC T cells (not recorded which). This receptor was identified in a woman between 18 and 70 years old in good health. The J gene is TRBJ2-1, the V gene TRBV3-1; TCRdb's assignment of TRBD1 cannot be checked, as there is no DNA. CDR3 amino acids: CASSQAPDRYYNEQFF.